These T cell receptor beta chains were read from a single sample in a study of cytomegalovirus exposure and HLA in healthy donors. Generated by immunoSEQ multiplex PCR, the TCRdb table keeps only in-frame clones and is missing some. Among some 200,000 clones listed, approximately 84% were seen once. The sample comprised PBMCs. These TCRs come from a man aged 50-59 years in good health and CMV-seronegative. The CDR3 runs from the conserved cysteine through the conserved F or W. The D gene is left open where the match is weak. Expanded clones get a size class; other rows say once, few or many, or leave the size out.

clone size	V gene	J gene	D gene	CDR3 protein	CDR3 DNA
-	TRBV25-1	TRBJ1-6	TRBD1	CASRGTGGSPLHF	TGTGCCAGCAGAGGGACAGGGGGCTCACCCCTCCACTTT
-	TRBV5-1	TRBJ2-7	TRBD2	CASSLWTSGPYEQYF	TGCGCCAGCAGCTTGTGGACTAGCGGGCCTTACGAGCAGTACTTC
-	TRBV7-8	TRBJ2-4	TRBD1	CASSFTGENIQYF	TGTGCCAGCAGCTTTACAGGGGAAAACATTCAGTACTTC
-	TRBV9	TRBJ2-2	-	CASSVGAETGELFF	TGTGCCAGCAGCGTAGGGGCAGAAACCGGGGAGCTGTTTTTT
-	TRBV9	TRBJ1-6	TRBD1	CASSAGGQGVSPLHF	TGTGCCAGCAGCGCCGGCGGACAGGGGGTTTCACCCCTCCACTTT
once	TRBV4-3	TRBJ2-3	-	CASSQDLSRSFTDTQYF	TGCGCCAGCAGCCAAGATCTTAGCCGGAGCTTCACAGATACGCAGTATTTT
-	TRBV7-8	TRBJ2-7	TRBD1	CASSPTGGQTTYEQYF	TGTGCCAGCAGCCCCACTGGGGGACAGACTACCTACGAGCAGTACTTC
-	TRBV19	TRBJ2-7	TRBD1	CASSAYGGQGLHLPYEQYF	TGTGCCAGTAGTGCCTATGGGGGACAGGGGCTCCATCTCCCCTACGAGCAGTACTTC
once	TRBV7-9	TRBJ2-2	-	CSSSSGRGELFF	TGTTCCAGCAGCTCTGGGCGCGGGGAGCTGTTTTTT
-	TRBV5-1	TRBJ2-1	TRBD2	CASSLGASGGYYNEQFF	TGCGCCAGCAGCTTGGGCGCTAGCGGGGGATACTACAATGAGCAGTTCTTC
once	TRBV5-4	TRBJ2-3	-	CAGSRGEDVYTQYF	TGTGCCGGGTCACGGGGAGAGGATGTTTATACGCAGTATTTT
-	TRBV7-2	TRBJ1-5	-	CASSLEGRGQPQHF	TGTGCCAGCAGCTTAGAAGGCCGAGGTCAGCCCCAGCATTTT
few	TRBV6-6	TRBJ2-2	-	CASSPEELFTGELFF	TGTGCCAGCAGCCCCGAGGAGCTTTTCACCGGGGAGCTGTTTTTT
-	TRBV2	TRBJ1-5	-	CASSREGDQHF	TGTGCCAGCAGTCGGGAGGGGGACCAGCATTTT